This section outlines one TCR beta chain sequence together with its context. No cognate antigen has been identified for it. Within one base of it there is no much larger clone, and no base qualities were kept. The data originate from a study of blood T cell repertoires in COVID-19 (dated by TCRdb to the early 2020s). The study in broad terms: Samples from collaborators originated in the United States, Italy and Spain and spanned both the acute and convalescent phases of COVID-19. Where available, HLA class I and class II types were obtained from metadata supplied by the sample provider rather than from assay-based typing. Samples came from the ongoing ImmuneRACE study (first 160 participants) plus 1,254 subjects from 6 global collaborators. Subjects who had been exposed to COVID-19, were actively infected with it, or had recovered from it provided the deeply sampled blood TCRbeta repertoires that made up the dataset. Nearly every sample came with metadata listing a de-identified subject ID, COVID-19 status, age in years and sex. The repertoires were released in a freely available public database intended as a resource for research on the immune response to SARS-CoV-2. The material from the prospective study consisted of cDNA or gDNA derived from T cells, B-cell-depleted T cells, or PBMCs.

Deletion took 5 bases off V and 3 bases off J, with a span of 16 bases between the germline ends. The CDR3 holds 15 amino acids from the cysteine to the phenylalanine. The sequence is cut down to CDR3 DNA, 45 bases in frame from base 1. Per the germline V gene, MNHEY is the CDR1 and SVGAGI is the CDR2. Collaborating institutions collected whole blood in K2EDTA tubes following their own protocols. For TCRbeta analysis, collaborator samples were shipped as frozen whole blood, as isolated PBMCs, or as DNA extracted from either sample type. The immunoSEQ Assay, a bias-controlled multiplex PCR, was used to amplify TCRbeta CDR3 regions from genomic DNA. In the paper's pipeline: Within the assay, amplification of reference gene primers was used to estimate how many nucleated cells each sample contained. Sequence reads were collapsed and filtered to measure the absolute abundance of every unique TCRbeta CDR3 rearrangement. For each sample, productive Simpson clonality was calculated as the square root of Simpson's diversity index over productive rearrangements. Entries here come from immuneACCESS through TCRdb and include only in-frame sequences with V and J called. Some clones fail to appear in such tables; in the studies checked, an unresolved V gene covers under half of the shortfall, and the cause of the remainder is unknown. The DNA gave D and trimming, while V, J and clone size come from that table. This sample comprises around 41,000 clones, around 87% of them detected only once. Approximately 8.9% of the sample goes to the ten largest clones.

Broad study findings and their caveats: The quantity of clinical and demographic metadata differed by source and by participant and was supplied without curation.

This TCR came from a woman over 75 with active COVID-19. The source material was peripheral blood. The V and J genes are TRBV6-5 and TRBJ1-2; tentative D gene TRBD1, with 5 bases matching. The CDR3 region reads CASSPGGAWDYGYTF. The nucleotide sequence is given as TGTGCCAGCAGTCCGGGTGGGGCATGGGACTATGGCTACACCTTC.